This passage covers 21 T cell receptor beta chains from one sample sequenced in a study of identical twins. Via MiXCR, TCRdb re-called the 5' RACE reads, giving one row per CDR3 protein. The sample records roughly 710,000 distinct CDR3 sequences, around 6% being singletons. Sequenced: naive T cells sorted from blood. These receptors were obtained from a man between 18 and 35 years old in good health.

V usage is TRBV29-1 and J usage is TRBJ2-5; 10 bases map to TRBD2. The V gene's germline CDR1 is SQVTM and CDR2 ANQGSEA. The CDR3 is made up of 14 amino acids. V lost 7 bases to trimming and J lost 1 base; unmatched junction nucleotides: 6. The chain's CDR3 is CSAVGLATQETQYF. CDR3 DNA sequence: TGCAGCGCTGTGGGACTAGCGACCCAAGAGACCCAGTACTTC.

CDR3 sequence reads: CASSSGLAGDIYEQYV. CDR3 coding DNA: TGTGCCAGCAGCTCGGGACTAGCGGGCGACATCTACGAGCAGTACGTC. This chain links TRBV7-9 with TRBJ2-7, with 12 positions matching TRBD2. The CDR3 contains 16 residues. CDR1 is SEHNR, CDR2 FQNEAQ, per germline (reference sequence). V dropped 4 bases and J dropped 3; count of bases not matched to a gene: 7.

The table lists this clonotype with many counts. This chain links TRBV6-1 with TRBJ1-6; D possibly corresponds to TRBD1 (6 bases). The CDR3 has 13 amino acids. V gave up 8 bases and J gave up 6 bases, with 11 bases separating them. Per germline, CDR1 MNHNS and CDR2 SASEGT. CDR3 in amino acids: CASHRVPNSPLHF. CDR3 nucleotide sequence: TGTGCCAGCCACAGGGTCCCTAATTCACCCCTCCACTTT.

This clonotype has a count of ten or more. The J gene is TRBJ2-1, the V gene TRBV5-4; 7 nucleotides line up with TRBD2. Germline V gene data show CDR1 as SGHNT and CDR2 as YYREEE (reference sequence). V shed 0 bases and J 2 bases; nucleotides not matched to a gene: 8. The CDR3 is 17 residues long. The CDR3 DNA reads TGTGCCAGCAGCTTGGGGTTAAGGGACTACCCCTACAATGAGCAGTTCTTC. This sequence encodes CASSLGLRDYPYNEQFF.

This clonotype was seen repeatedly, ten times or more. This chain uses TRBV5-1 with TRBJ2-7, with 9 positions matching TRBD1. Germline V gives CDR1 SGHRS, CDR2 YFSETQ. The CDR3 totals 16 residues. With V trimmed by 3 bases and J by 7 bases, 14 bases remained unmatched. CDR3 in DNA: TGCGCCAGCAGCTCTACGTCGTACGGGACAGGGAAAGAGCAGTACTTC. It is translated as CASSSTSYGTGKEQYF. The full variable domain, with the rest looked up from reference TRBV5-1 and TRBJ2-7, is KAGVTQTPRYLIKTRGQQVTLSCSPISGHRSVSWYQQTPGQGLQFLFEYFSETQRNKGNFPGRFSGRQFSNSRSEMNVSTLELGDSALYLCASSSTSYGTGKEQYFGPGTRLTVT.

This clonotype showed up many times. The gene calls are TRBV12-3 or TRBV12-4 and TRBJ2-2, with no clear D. The CDR3 runs 12 residues. V was clipped by 3 bases and J by 7 bases, with 6 bases between them. This CDR3 reads CASSFMLGELFF. The CDR3 nucleotides are TGTGCCAGCAGTTTCATGCTCGGGGAGCTGTTTTTT.

This clonotype was observed many times. The chain employs TRBV6-1 and TRBJ2-3, with TRBD2 identical over 7 bases. Trimming took 6 bases from V and 2 from J; bases not matched to a gene: 11. Germline assignment: CDR1 MNHNS and CDR2 SASEGT. The CDR3 contains 16 residues. DNA of the CDR3: TGTGCCAGCAGGCGGACACGGGACTATGTCACAGATACGCAGTATTTT. Protein sequence: CASRRTRDYVTDTQYF.

The sample holds many counts of this clonotype. V and J are TRBV5-1 and TRBJ1-4, with D hard to call. Germline lookup yields CDR1 SGHRS and CDR2 YFSETQ. The CDR3 runs 15 residues. The V end was cut by 2 bases, the J end by 3 bases, with 11 bases between. The CDR3 DNA follows: TGCGCCAGCAGCTTCATTTCCGGGTCTAATGAAAAACTGTTTTTT. Translating it yields CASSFISGSNEKLFF.

This clonotype came up many times. The chain employs TRBV4-3 and TRBJ2-6; 10 bases fit TRBD2. CDR3 size: 18 residues. Trimming at V came to 5 bases and at J to 1 base, leaving 8 bases not matched to a gene. Germline V lookup: CDR1 LGHNA, CDR2 YSLEER. CDR3 in amino acids: CASSSRLAGLSGANVLTF. CDR3 DNA: TGCGCCAGCAGCTCTCGACTAGCGGGCTTATCTGGGGCCAACGTCCTGACTTTC.

This clonotype was observed at least ten times. The chain employs TRBV13 and TRBJ2-7, with D possibly being TRBD2 (6 bases). CDR1 is PRHDT, CDR2 FYEKMQ, per germline (reference sequence). V shed 6 bases and J shed 3 bases, with 15 bases lying between them. The CDR3 spans 14 residues. The CDR3 spells CASRKGTDRYEQYF. The CDR3 bases are TGTGCCAGCAGGAAAGGGACTGATCGCTACGAGCAGTACTTC.

The table lists this clonotype with a few counts. The chain employs TRBV20-1 and TRBJ2-7, with a possible D match to TRBD1 (5 bases). CDR1 and CDR2 (germline): DFQATT, SNEGSKA (reference sequence). The V end lost 0 bases, the J end lost 2 bases, and 14 bases lay between the germline ends. The CDR3 loop spans 15 amino acids. The CDR3 coding sequence is TGCAGTGCTAGAGATGGCCACAGGCCAACCTACGAGCAGTACGTC. Translation: CSARDGHRPTYEQYV.

The rearrangement links TRBV6-5 to TRBJ2-2; 7 positions match TRBD1. With 6 bases clipped from V and 3 bases from J, the junction kept 13 bases outside the gene matches. The CDR3 totals 17 residues. The germline CDR1 and CDR2 sequences are MNHEY and SVGAGI. In DNA form, the CDR3 reads TGTGCCAGCAGGTACGGACGAGGGACAGCCGACACCGGGGAGCTGTTTTTT. It translates to CASRYGRGTADTGELFF.

The rearrangement links TRBV13 to TRBJ1-1, with D tentatively TRBD1 (5 bases). Germline V gene data show CDR1 as PRHDT and CDR2 as FYEKMQ (reference sequence). The CDR3 is 16 amino acids. V dropped 5 bases and J dropped 8 bases, with 24 bases sitting between them. The chain's CDR3 is CASSLKGFWAEEEAFF. Written as DNA, the CDR3 is TGTGCCAGCAGCCTTAAGGGGTTCTGGGCCGAGGAGGAAGCTTTCTTT.

The chain has TRBV7-2 and TRBJ2-1; possible D gene TRBD1, 5 bases. The germline V gene encodes CDR1 SGHTA and CDR2 FQGNSA. The CDR3 totals 13 residues. Trimming removed 2 bases at V and 10 bases at J, with 12 bases between. DNA of the CDR3: TGTGCCAGCAGCTTAAACCCAGGGTACGAGCAGTTCTTC. Residues: CASSLNPGYEQFF.

This clonotype was counted only a few times. The gene calls are TRBV12-3 or TRBV12-4 and TRBJ1-4; D remains ambiguous. V was shortened by 6 bases and J by 14 bases, with 22 bases between the two germline ends. CDR3 length: 14 amino acids. The CDR3 bases are TGTGCCAGCAGCCCACTCGACACCGATAAACGGCTGTTTTTT. Residues: CASSPLDTDKRLFF.

The sample holds a few counts of this clonotype. The chain is built from TRBV28 and TRBJ1-5; D might be TRBD1 (6 bases). CDR3 length: 16 residues. Germline V lookup: CDR1 MDHEN, CDR2 SYDVKM. V lost 3 bases and J lost 5, with 17 bases in between. Here the CDR3 reads CASSFEQGQGYQPQHF. The DNA for the CDR3 is TGTGCCAGCAGTTTCGAACAGGGCCAAGGGTATCAGCCCCAGCATTTT.

The chain uses TRBV11-1 and TRBJ1-1, with 8 bases that match TRBD1. This CDR3 spans 16 amino acids. Per germline, CDR1 SGHAT and CDR2 FQDESV (reference sequence). V shed 5 bases and J 3 bases; nucleotides not matched to a gene: 11. As DNA, the CDR3 is TGTGCCAGCAGCCAAGACAGGGGTGAGAGGGACACTGAAGCTTTCTTT. It yields the protein CASSQDRGERDTEAFF. The full variable domain, completed using reference TRBV11-1 and TRBJ1-1, is EAEVAQSPRYKITEKSQAVAFWCDPISGHATLYWYRQILGQGPELLVQFQDESVVDDSQLPKDRFSAERLKGVDSTLKIQPAELGDSAMYLCASSQDRGERDTEAFFGQGTRLTVV.

This clonotype was counted only a few times. V and J are TRBV9 and TRBJ2-1, with unresolved D. The CDR3 is made up of 12 amino acids. CDR1 is SGDLS and CDR2 is YYNGEE in the germline V gene. Trimming cost V 4 bases and J 9 bases, with 11 bases left between them. The CDR3 region is CASSPQPGEQFF. CDR3 sequence (DNA): TGTGCCAGCAGCCCCCAACCGGGTGAGCAGTTCTTC.

This clonotype was seen at least ten times. V gene TRBV12-3 or TRBV12-4 combines with J gene TRBJ1-5, with D unclear. The CDR3 sequence is 15 residues long. The V gene lost 7 bases and the J gene lost 4 bases, with 17 bases spanning the gap. The CDR3 spells CASTLHPLANQPQHF. As DNA, the CDR3 is TGTGCCAGCACCTTGCATCCCCTCGCAAATCAGCCCCAGCATTTT.

This clonotype was picked up many times. The V and J genes are TRBV5-1 and TRBJ2-4; D is uncertain. The CDR3 is 11 amino acids. V lost 0 bases and J 7 bases, leaving 2 bases between the germline ends. Germline loops: CDR1 SGHRS, CDR2 YFSETQ. CDR3 protein: CASSLDNIQYF. The CDR3 nucleotides are TGCGCCAGCAGCTTGGACAACATTCAGTACTTC.

The chain has TRBV29-1 and TRBJ2-7; D is possibly TRBD1 (6 bases). The germline gives CDR1 SQVTM, CDR2 ANQGSEA. The CDR3 is 15 amino acids. Trimming removed 1 base at V and 6 bases at J, with 19 bases between. The CDR3 protein is CSVEGEDSYTCEQYF. In nucleotides, the CDR3 is TGCAGCGTTGAAGGAGAGGACAGCTATACCTGCGAGCAGTACTTC.